This T cell receptor beta chain was sequenced during a study of shared clonotypes between healthy human individuals. The run depth of the assay was deep. Assay: immunoSEQ multiplex PCR; the TCRdb copy retains only in-frame clones and omits some. The sample lists fewer than 700,000 clones; around 96% were seen once. Notes on the study in general: Sequencing depth was predicted to influence how clonotypes are shared among donors.

The CDR3 covers 16 residues. Trimming left V 0 bases short and J 1 base short, with 10 bases between. Germline CDR1 WSHSY, CDR2 SAAADI. Naive CD8 populations comprised CD45RO-negative cells positively selected for CCR7, excluding terminally differentiated effector memory CD45RA+ cells. All donors qualified as healthy HIV-negative adults and had experienced no recent acute infections or vaccinations. As regards this clone: Its antigen is currently unknown.

This sequence originates from a woman aged 25 to 39 in good health. The sample taken for sequencing was naive CD8+ T cells sorted from blood. The chain combines TRBV10-2 with TRBJ1-5; D gene unclear. CDR3 sequence: CASSESYSNSNQPQHF. CDR3 in DNA: TGCGCCAGCAGTGAGTCTTACAGCAACAGCAATCAGCCCCAGCATTTT.